Below, one T cell receptor (beta chain) is given with its context. What it binds is unknown. Around 30,000 T cell genomes, or 200 to 250 ng DNA, went into the sorted-subset replicate PCRs. The data were produced by immunoSEQ multiplex PCR, yet TCRdb's version contains in-frame clones alone and is incomplete. The sample holds roughly 1.5 million clones; around 98% are singletons and the top ten take roughly 0.42%. This record belongs to a study of shared clonotypes between healthy human individuals. Study details: In total, the donors were a couple of women and a few men aged 18 to 49. Whole-study findings and limits: Sampling used blood alone; tissue repertoires probably differ.

This TCR derives from a man younger than 45 in good health. Specimen: naive CD4+ T cells sorted from blood. Stated subset: CD45RA+ positively selected.

The CDR3 is CASSPLSGYSYEQYF. The CDR3, as DNA: TGTGCCAGCAGCCCCCTGTCGGGGTACTCCTACGAGCAGTACTTC. This chain connects TRBV7-9 to TRBJ2-7; maybe TRBD2 (5 bases). The germline CDR1 and CDR2 sequences are SEHNR and FQNEAQ (reference sequence). CDR3 length: 15 residues. Trimming took 5 bases from V and 0 from J, leaving 14 bases between them. Variable domain in full (rest from reference TRBV7-9 and TRBJ2-7): DTGVSQNPRHKITKRGQNVTFRCDPISEHNRLYWYRQTLGQGPEFLTYFQNEAQLEKSRLLSDRFSAERPKGSFSTLEIQRTEQGDSAMYLCASSPLSGYSYEQYFGPGTRLTVT.